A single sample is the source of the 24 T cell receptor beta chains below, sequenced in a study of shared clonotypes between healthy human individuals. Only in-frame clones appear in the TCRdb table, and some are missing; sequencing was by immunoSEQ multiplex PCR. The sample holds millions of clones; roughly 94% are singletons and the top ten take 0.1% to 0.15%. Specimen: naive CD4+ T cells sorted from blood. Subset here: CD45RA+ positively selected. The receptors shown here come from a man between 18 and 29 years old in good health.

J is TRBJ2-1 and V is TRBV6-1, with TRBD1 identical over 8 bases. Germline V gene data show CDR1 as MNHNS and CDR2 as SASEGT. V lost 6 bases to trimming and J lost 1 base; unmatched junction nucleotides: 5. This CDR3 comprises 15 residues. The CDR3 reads CASRDTGGSYNEQFF. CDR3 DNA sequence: TGTGCCAGCAGAGATACAGGGGGTTCCTACAATGAGCAGTTCTTC.

The CDR3 DNA reads as TGCGCCAGCAGCTTGCCAACCGGGGGAGGTGAAAAACTGTTTTTT. Translating it yields CASSLPTGGGEKLFF. The J gene is TRBJ1-4, the V gene TRBV5-1; TRBD1 might be the D (5 bases). Trimming removed 1 base at V and 7 bases at J, with 14 bases between. The CDR3 runs 15 residues. CDR1 SGHRS and CDR2 YFSETQ come from the germline V gene. Variable domain in full (rest from reference TRBV5-1 and TRBJ1-4): KAGVTQTPRYLIKTRGQQVTLSCSPISGHRSVSWYQQTPGQGLQFLFEYFSETQRNKGNFPGRFSGRQFSNSRSEMNVSTLELGDSALYLCASSLPTGGGEKLFFGSGTQLSVL.

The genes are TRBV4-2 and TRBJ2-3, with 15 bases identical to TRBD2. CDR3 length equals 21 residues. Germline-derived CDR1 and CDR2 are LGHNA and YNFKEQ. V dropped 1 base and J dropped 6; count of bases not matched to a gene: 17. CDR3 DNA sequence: TGTGCCAGCAGCCAAGGACGGGGACTAGCGGGGGGACCCTCTCCTTCGGATACGCAGTATTTT. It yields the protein CASSQGRGLAGGPSPSDTQYF.

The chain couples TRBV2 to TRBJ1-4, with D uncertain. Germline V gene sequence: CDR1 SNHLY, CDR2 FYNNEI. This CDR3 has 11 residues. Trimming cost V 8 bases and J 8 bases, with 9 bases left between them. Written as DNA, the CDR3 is TGTGCCAGCTTTTACTCGGAAAAACTGTTTTTT. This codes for CASFYSEKLFF.

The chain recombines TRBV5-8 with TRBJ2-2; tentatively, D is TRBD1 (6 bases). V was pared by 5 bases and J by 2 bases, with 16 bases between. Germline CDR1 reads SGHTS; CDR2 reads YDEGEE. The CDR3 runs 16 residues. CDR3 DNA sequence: TGTGCCAGCAGGTTAAGGACAGTTCAAAACACCGGGGAGCTGTTTTTT. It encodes CASRLRTVQNTGELFF.

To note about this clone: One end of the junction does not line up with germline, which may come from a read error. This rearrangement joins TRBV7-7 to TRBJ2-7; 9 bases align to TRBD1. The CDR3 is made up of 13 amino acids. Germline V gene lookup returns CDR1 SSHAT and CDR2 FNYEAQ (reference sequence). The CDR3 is CASSSGTGNEQYF. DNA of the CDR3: TGTGCTAGCAGCTCCGGGACAGGGAACGAGCAGTACTTC.

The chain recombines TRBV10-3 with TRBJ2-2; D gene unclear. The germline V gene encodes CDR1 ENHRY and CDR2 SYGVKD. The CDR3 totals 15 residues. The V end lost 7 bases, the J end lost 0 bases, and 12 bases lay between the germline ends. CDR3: CAINLDGANTGELFF. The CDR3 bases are TGTGCCATCAACCTGGACGGCGCGAACACCGGGGAGCTGTTTTTT.

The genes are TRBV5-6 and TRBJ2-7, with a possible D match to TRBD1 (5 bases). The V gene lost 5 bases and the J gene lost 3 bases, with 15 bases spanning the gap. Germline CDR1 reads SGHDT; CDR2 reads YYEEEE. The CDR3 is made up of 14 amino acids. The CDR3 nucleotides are TGTGCCAGCAGTCAATTGGGGCCGATCTACGAGCAGTACTTC. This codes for CASSQLGPIYEQYF.

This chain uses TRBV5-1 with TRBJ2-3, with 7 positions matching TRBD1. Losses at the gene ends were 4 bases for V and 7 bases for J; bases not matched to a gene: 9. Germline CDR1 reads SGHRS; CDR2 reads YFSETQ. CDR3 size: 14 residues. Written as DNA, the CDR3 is TGCGCCAGCAGCCTCGGGACAGAAAAGAATACGCAGTATTTT. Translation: CASSLGTEKNTQYF.

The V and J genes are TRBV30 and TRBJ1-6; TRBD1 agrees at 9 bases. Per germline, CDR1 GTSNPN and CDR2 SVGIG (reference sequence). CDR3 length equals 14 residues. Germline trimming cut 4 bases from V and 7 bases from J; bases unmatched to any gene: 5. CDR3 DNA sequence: TGTGCCTGGAAACAGGGGGCCCTAAATTCACCCCTCCACTTT. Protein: CAWKQGALNSPLHF. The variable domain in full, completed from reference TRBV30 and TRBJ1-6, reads SQTIHQWPATLVQPVGSPLSLECTVEGTSNPNLYWYRQAAGRGLQLLFYSVGIGQISSEVPQNLSASRPQDRQFILSSKKLLLSDSGFYLCAWKQGALNSPLHFGNGTRLTVT.

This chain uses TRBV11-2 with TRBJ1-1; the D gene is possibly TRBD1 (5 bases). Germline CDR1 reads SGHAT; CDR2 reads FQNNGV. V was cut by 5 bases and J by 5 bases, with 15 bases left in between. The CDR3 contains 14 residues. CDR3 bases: TGTGCCAGCAGCCCTCGATGGGGCGGAACTGAAGCTTTCTTT. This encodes CASSPRWGGTEAFF.

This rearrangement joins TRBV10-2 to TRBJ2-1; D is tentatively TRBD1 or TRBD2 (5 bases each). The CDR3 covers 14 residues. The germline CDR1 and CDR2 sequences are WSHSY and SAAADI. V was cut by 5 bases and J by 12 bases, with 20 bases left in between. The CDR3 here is CASSITGTAVGQFF. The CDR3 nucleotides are TGCGCCAGCAGTATCACCGGGACCGCGGTTGGGCAGTTCTTC.

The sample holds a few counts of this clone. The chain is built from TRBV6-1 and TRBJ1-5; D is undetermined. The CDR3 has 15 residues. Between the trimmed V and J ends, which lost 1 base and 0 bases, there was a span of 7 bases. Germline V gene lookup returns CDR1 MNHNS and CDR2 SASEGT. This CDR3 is CASSEGYDSNQPQHF. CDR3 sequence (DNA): TGTGCCAGCAGTGAAGGGTATGATAGCAATCAGCCCCAGCATTTT.

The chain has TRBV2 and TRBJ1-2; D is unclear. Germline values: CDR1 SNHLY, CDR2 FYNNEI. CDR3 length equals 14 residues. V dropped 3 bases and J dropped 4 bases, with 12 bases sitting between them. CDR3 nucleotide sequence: TGTGCCAGCAGTGATCCCCGGGCCCTCTATGGCTACACCTTC. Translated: CASSDPRALYGYTF.

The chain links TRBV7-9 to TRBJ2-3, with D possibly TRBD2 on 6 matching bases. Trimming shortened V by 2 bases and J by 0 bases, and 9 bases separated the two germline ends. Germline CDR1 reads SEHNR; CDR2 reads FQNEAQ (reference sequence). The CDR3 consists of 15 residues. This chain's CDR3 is CASSLSSGSTDTQYF. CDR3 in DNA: TGTGCCAGCAGCTTATCCAGCGGGAGCACAGATACGCAGTATTTT.

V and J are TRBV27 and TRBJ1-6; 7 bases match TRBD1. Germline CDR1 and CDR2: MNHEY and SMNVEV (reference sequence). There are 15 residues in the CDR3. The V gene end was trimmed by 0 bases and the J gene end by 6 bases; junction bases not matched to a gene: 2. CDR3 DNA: TGTGCCAGCAGTTTATCGACAGGGCCTAATTCACCCCTCCACTTT. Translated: CASSLSTGPNSPLHF.

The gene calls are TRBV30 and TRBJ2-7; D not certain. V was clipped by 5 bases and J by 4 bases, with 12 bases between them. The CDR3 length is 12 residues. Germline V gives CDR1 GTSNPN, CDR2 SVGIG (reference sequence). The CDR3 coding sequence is TGTGCCTGGGGTGACTCAGCTTACGAGCAGTACTTC. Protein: CAWGDSAYEQYF. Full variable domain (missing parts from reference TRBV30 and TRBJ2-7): SQTIHQWPATLVQPVGSPLSLECTVEGTSNPNLYWYRQAAGRGLQLLFYSVGIGQISSEVPQNLSASRPQDRQFILSSKKLLLSDSGFYLCAWGDSAYEQYFGPGTRLTVT.

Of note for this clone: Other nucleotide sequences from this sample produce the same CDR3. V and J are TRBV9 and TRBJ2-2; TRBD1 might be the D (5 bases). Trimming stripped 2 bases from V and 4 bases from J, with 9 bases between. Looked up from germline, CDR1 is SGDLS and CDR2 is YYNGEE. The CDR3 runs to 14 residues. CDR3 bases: TGTGCCAGCAGCGTCGGACAACCCACCGGGGAGCTGTTTTTT. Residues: CASSVGQPTGELFF.

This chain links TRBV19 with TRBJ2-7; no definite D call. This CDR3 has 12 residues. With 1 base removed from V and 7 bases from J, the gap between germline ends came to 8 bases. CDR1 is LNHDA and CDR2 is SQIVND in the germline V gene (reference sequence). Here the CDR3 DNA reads TGTGCCAGTAGTATAGGGCCAGGTGAGCAGTACTTC. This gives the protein CASSIGPGEQYF.

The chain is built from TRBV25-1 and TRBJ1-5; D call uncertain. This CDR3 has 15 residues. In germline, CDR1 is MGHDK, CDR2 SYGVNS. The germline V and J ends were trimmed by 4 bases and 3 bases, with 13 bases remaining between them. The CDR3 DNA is TGTGCCAGCAGTGGAGAATCTCGGGACAATCAGCCCCAGCATTTT. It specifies CASSGESRDNQPQHF.

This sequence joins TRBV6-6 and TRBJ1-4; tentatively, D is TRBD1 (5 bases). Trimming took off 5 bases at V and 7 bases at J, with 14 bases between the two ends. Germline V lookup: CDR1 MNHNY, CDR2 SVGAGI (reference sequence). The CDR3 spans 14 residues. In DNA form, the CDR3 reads TGTGCCAGCAGTGCGGGCTTCGGGGCTGAAAAACTGTTTTTT. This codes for CASSAGFGAEKLFF.

The CDR3 region has the DNA TGCAGCGTTACCGCTAGGACAGGAACTAACTATGGCTACACCTTC. This translates into CSVTARTGTNYGYTF. This rearrangement joins TRBV29-1 to TRBJ1-2, with TRBD1 matching over 7 bases. The V segment lost 5 bases and the J segment 0 bases; nucleotides outside the gene matches: 9. This CDR3 has 15 residues. The germline V gene has CDR1 SQVTM and CDR2 ANQGSEA.

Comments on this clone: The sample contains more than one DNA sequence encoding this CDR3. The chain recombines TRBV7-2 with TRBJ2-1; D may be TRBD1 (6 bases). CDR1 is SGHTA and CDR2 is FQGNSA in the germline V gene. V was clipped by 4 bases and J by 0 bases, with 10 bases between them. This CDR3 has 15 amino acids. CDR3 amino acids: CASSSDRSSYNEQFF. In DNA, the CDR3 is TGTGCCAGCAGCTCCGACAGGAGCTCCTACAATGAGCAGTTCTTC.

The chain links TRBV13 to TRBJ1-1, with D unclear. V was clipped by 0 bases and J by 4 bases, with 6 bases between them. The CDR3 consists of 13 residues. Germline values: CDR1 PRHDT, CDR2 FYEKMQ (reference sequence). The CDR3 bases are TGTGCCAGCAGCTTAGGGGGAGGCACTGAAGCTTTCTTT. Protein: CASSLGGGTEAFF.